The entry below describes one T cell receptor beta chain. What it binds is not known. CDR1 and CDR2 (germline): SNHLY, FYNNEI. The CDR3 runs to 15 residues. V lost 6 bases, J lost 5 bases, and 11 bases stayed unmatched. The assay was immunoSEQ multiplex PCR, and TCRdb's table has in-frame clones only and misses some. The data show approximately 1,200 clones, about three quarters seen once. The source of the sample is a study of T cell therapy after organ transplantation. Study-wide results and limits: Effects of concurrent antirejection and antiviral medications were not evaluable. Endogenous clonotypes not in therapy products appeared after therapy alongside transferred ones.

The sample here was CD8+ T cells from blood, taken before autologous CMV-specific T cell therapy. The source is a human patient who had received a solid organ transplant and had CMV disease. The chain employs TRBV2 and TRBJ2-7; 9 bases match TRBD1. The CDR3 DNA sequence: TGTGCCAGCAGCTTTCCGGGACAGGGCTCTCACGAGCAGTACTTC. It encodes CASSFPGQGSHEQYF.